What follows describes a single TCR beta chain. Its cognate antigen is unknown. This record belongs to a study of cytomegalovirus exposure and HLA in healthy donors. Study-level results: In a later analysis, a missense DCLRE1C variant was linked to TCR beta V- and J-gene trimming. An analysis done earlier found most TCR beta V segments productive about 90% or about 30% of the time.

Healthy bone marrow donors made up the donors. Researchers ran the PCR with 60 Vbeta and 13 Jbeta primers. TCRdb's table, derived via immunoSEQ multiplex PCR, lists solely in-frame clones and lacks some. The sample yields 90,000 to 150,000 clones, 75% to 85% seen once. What was sequenced was PBMCs. This TCR came from a man aged 40-50 years in good health and CMV-seronegative.

CDR3 loop: CASSLEGRQQETQYF. Written as DNA, the CDR3 is TGCGCCAGCAGCTTGGAAGGCAGGCAGCAAGAGACCCAGTACTTC. The V and J genes are TRBV5-1 and TRBJ2-5; unclear D gene. Germline V lookup: CDR1 SGHRS, CDR2 YFSETQ. The CDR3 is made up of 15 amino acids. The V gene lost 0 bases and the J gene lost 2 bases, with 11 bases spanning the gap.